This section outlines one T cell receptor (beta chain) sequence together with its context. This sample stems from a study of CD8 T cells in Susac syndrome. RNA, at about 0.5 to 1 ug, was reverse transcribed with random hexamers. TCRdb reanalysed the immunoSEQ multiplex PCR reads using MiXCR and keeps one entry per CDR3 protein. The profile shows about 130,000 distinct CDR3 sequences, 90% to 95% of them singletons. What was sequenced was CD8+ T cells from PBMCs. The clonotype was recovered from a human donor with multiple sclerosis.

CDR3 in amino acids: CASSFLRANTGELFF. CDR3 nucleotide sequence: TGTGCCAGCAGTTTTCTCAGGGCGAACACCGGGGAGCTGTTTTTT. The rearrangement joins TRBV12-3 or TRBV12-4 to TRBJ2-2; D might be TRBD1 (5 bases). Trimming removed 3 bases from V and 0 bases from J, with 8 bases in between. The CDR3 contains 15 residues.